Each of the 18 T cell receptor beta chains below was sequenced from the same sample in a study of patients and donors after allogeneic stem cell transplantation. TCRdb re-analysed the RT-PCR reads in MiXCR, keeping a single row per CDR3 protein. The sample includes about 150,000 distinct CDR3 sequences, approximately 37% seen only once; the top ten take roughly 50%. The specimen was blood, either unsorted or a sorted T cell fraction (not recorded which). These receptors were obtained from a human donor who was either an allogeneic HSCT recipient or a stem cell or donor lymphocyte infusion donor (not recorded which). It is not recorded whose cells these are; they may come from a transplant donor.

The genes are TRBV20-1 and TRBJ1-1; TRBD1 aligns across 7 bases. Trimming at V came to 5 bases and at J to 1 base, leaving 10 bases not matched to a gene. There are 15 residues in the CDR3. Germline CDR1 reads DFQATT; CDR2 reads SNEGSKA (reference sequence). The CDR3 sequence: CSAERLRGGNTEAFF. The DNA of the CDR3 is TGCAGTGCTGAAAGGCTCAGGGGGGGGAACACTGAAGCTTTCTTT.

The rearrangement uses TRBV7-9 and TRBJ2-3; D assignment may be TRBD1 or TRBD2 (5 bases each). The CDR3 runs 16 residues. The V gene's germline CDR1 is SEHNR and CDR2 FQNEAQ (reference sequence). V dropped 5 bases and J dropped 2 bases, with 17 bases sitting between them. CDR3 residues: CASSHIQGVHTDTQYF. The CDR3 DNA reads TGTGCCAGCAGCCATATCCAGGGAGTACACACAGATACGCAGTATTTT.

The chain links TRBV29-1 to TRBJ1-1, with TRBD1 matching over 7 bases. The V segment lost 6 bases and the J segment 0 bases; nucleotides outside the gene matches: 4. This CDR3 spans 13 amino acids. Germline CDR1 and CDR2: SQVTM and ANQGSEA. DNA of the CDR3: TGCAGCGTCGAGACAGGGCTGAACACTGAAGCTTTCTTT. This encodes CSVETGLNTEAFF.

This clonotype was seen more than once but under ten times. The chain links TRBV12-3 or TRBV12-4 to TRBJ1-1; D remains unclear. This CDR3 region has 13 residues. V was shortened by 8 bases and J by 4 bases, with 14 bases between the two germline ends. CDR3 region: CASSNTGSTEAFF. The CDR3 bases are TGTGCCAGCTCCAACACGGGCAGCACTGAAGCTTTCTTT.

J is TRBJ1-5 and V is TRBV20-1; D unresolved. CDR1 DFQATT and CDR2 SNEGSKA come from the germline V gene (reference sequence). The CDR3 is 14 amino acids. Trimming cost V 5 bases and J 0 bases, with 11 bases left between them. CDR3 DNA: TGCAGTGCTCGGACTCAGACTAGCAATCAGCCCCAGCATTTT. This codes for CSARTQTSNQPQHF.

This CDR3 reads CASLGVDEQFF. Written as DNA, the CDR3 is TGTGCCAGTCTTGGGGTGGATGAGCAGTTCTTC. V and J are TRBV19 and TRBJ2-1; D not resolved. CDR1 and CDR2 (germline): LNHDA, SQIVND (reference sequence). Trimming left V 8 bases short and J 8 bases short, with 10 bases between. The CDR3 is 11 amino acids. The full variable domain, in which reference TRBV19 and TRBJ2-1 provide the parts outside the CDR3, is DGGITQSPKYLFRKEGQNVTLSCEQNLNHDAMYWYRQDPGQGLRLIYYSQIVNDFQKGDIAEGYSVSREKKESFPLTVTSAQKNPTAFYLCASLGVDEQFFGPGTRLTVL.

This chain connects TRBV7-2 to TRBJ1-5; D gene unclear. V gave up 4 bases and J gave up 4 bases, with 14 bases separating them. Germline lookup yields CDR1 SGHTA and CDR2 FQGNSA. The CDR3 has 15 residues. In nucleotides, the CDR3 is TGTGCCAGCAGCTCTGATGGGAGGAGAAATCAGCCCCAGCATTTT. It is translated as CASSSDGRRNQPQHF. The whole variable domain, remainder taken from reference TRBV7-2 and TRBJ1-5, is GAGVSQSPSNKVTEKGKDVELRCDPISGHTALYWYRQSLGQGLEFLIYFQGNSAPDKSGLPSDRFSAERTGGSVSTLTIQRTQQEDSAVYLCASSSDGRRNQPQHFGDGTRLSIL.

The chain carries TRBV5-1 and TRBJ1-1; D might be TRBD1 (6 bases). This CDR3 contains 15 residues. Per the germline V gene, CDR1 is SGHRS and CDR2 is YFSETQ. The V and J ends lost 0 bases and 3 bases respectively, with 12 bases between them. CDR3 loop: CASSLDTGADTEAFF. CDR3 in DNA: TGCGCCAGCAGCTTGGACACGGGGGCGGACACTGAAGCTTTCTTT.

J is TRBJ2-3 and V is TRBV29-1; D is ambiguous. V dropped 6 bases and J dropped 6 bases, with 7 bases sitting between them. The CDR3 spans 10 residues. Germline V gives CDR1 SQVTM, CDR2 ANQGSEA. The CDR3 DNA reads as TGCAGCGTGGAAAGTGATACGCAGTATTTT. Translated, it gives CSVESDTQYF.

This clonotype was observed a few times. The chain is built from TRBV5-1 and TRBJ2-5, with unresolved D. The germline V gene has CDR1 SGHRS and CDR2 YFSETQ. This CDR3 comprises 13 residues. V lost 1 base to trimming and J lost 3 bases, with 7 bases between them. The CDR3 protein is CASSLILEETQYF. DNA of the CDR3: TGCGCCAGCAGCTTGATCCTGGAAGAGACCCAGTACTTC.

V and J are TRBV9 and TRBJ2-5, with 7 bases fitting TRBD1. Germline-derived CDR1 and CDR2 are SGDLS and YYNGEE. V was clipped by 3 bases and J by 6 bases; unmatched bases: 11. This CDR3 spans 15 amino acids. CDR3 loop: CASSAPGGIRKTQYF. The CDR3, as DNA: TGTGCCAGCAGCGCCCCAGGGGGTATTCGCAAGACCCAGTACTTC.

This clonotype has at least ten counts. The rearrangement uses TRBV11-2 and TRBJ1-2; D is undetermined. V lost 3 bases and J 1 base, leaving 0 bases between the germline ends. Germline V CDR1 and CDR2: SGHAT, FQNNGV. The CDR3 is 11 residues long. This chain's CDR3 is CASSFNYGYTF. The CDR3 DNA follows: TGTGCCAGCAGCTTTAACTATGGCTACACCTTC.

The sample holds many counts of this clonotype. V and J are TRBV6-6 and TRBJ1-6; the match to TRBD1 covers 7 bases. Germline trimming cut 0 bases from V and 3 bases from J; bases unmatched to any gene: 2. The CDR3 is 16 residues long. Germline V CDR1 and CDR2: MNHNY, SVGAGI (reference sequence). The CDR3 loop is CASSYSTGSYNSPLHF. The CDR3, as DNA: TGTGCCAGCAGTTACTCGACAGGGAGCTATAATTCACCCCTCCACTTT.

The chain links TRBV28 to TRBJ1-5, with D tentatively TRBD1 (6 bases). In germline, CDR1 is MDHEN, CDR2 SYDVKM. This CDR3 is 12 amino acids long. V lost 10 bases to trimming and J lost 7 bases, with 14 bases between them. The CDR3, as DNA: TGTGCCACCTCAGGGGCGAGCCAGCCCCAGCATTTT. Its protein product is CATSGASQPQHF.

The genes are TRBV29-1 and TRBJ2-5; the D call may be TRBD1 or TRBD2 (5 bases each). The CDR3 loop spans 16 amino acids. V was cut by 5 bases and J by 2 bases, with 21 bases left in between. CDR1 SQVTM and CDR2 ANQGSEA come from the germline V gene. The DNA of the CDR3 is TGCAGCGTTCTCCCTCCGGGACGGAGCGTTCAAGAGACCCAGTACTTC. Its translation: CSVLPPGRSVQETQYF.

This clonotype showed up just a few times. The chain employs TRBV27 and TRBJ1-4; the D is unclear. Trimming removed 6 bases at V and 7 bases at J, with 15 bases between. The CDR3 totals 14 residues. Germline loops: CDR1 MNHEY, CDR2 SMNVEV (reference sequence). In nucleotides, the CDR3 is TGTGCCAGCAGCCCCGAGTCGACGGGTGAAAAACTGTTTTTT. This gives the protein CASSPESTGEKLFF.

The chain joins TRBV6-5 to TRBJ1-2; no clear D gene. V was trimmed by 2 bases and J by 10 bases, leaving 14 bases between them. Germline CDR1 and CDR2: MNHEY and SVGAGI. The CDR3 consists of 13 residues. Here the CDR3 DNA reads TGTGCCAGCAGTTACATGGTAGCCGGGGACTACACCTTC. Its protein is CASSYMVAGDYTF.

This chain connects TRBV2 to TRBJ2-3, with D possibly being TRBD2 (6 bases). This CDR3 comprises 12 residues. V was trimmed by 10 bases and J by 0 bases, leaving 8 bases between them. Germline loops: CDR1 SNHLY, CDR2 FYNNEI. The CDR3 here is CATAGSTDTQYF. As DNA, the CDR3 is TGTGCCACCGCGGGGAGCACAGATACGCAGTATTTT. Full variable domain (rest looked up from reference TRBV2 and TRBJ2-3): EPEVTQTPSHQVTQMGQEVILRCVPISNHLYFYWYRQILGQKVEFLVSFYNNEISEKSEIFDDQFSVERPDGSNFTLKIRSTKLEDSAMYFCATAGSTDTQYFGPGTRLTVL.